This entry describes one TCR beta chain. The antigen remains undetermined. The source of the sample is a study of cytomegalovirus exposure and HLA in healthy donors. 13 Jbeta primers and 60 Vbeta primers were used for the PCR. Produced via immunoSEQ multiplex PCR; TCRdb's table is partial and in-frame only. The table lists about 99,000 clones, about three quarters of them singletons, with 5% to 6.5% in the top ten. Regarding the study as a whole: Presence/absence analyses assumed roughly uniform sequencing depth across donors, which may not hold. CMV serostatus was the sole immune exposure information available.

The CDR3 loop spans 15 amino acids. With 2 bases removed from V and 1 base from J, the gap between germline ends came to 12 bases. CDR1 GTSNPN and CDR2 SVGIG come from the germline V gene (reference sequence). This receptor was identified in a young woman in good health and CMV-seropositive. Specimen: PBMCs. The chain employs TRBV30 and TRBJ1-5; D is unresolved. CDR3 nucleotides: TGTGCCTGGAGTCCCCCGGTCCTGAGCAATCAGCCCCAGCATTTT. It yields the protein CAWSPPVLSNQPQHF. Drawing the rest from reference TRBV30 and TRBJ1-5, the complete variable domain is SQTIHQWPATLVQPVGSPLSLECTVEGTSNPNLYWYRQAAGRGLQLLFYSVGIGQISSEVPQNLSASRPQDRQFILSSKKLLLSDSGFYLCAWSPPVLSNQPQHFGDGTRLSIL.